A single TCR beta chain is shown here with its context. An end of the junction differs from the germline gene, which may be a read error. The sample is drawn from a study of blood T cell repertoires in COVID-19. For the study at large: Acute and convalescent COVID-19 specimens originated in the United States, Italy and Spain. T cells, B-cell-depleted T cells, or PBMCs supplied cDNA or gDNA.

The CDR3 sequence is 18 residues long. CDR1 is SGHRS, CDR2 YFSETQ, per germline. In the original processing: By means of reference gene primer amplification, nucleated cell counts were estimated. Some clones are missing from TCRdb's copy, which holds only in-frame ones; the method was immunoSEQ multiplex PCR. That table is the source of V, J and clone size, and D and trimming were worked out from the DNA. This repertoire shows 150,000 or so clones, approximately 81% found once; its top ten account for about 40%. Sequencing was done on a sample of peripheral blood. The sequence derives from a human donor in a cohort sampled during active COVID-19. This rearrangement joins TRBV5-1 to TRBJ2-7; 8 nucleotides match TRBD1. CDR3 DNA sequence: TGCGCCAGCAGTCTCTCTCTAACCGGGACAGGAACCGCCTACGAGCAGTACTTT. Amino acid sequence: CASSLSLTGTGTAYEQYF. The variable domain in full, with the rest retrieved from reference TRBV5-1 and TRBJ2-7, is KAGVTQTPRYLIKTRGQQVTLSCSPISGHRSVSWYQQTPGQGLQFLFEYFSETQRNKGNFPGRFSGRQFSNSRSEMNVSTLELGDSALYLCASSLSLTGTGTAYEQYFGPGTRLTVT.